A selection of T cell receptor beta chains follows, all from one sample in a study of neurological immune-mediated disorders. TCRdb passed the 5' RACE reads through MiXCR, listing each CDR3 protein once. The sample records about 50,000 distinct CDR3 sequences, around a tenth being singletons. Input material: PBMCs. The receptors here all came from a man in his 70s with HTLV-1-associated myelopathy (HAM/TSP). CDR3s include the opening cysteine and the closing phenylalanine or tryptophan.

v_gene,CDR3aa
TRBV7-8,CASSSGTGAYNEQFF
TRBV12-3/TRBV12-4,CASSLGAFSYEQYF
TRBV7-2,CASSFRTVSAEAFF
TRBV6-2/TRBV6-3,CASKEVVHYTEAFF
TRBV5-6,CASSWDQNTGELFF
TRBV5-1,CASKRELLSYNEQFF
TRBV28,CASSSHEGVTGEQYF
TRBV29-1,CSVVQYGEQYF
TRBV7-2,CASSDRGWVYGYTF
TRBV5-1,CASSPDRPWEQYF
TRBV6-5,CASSPDSPTRETQYF
TRBV5-5,CASSLSGAGANVLTF
TRBV12-3/TRBV12-4,CASSYPQANQPQHF
TRBV9,CASSAQGGSSGELFF
TRBV7-6,CASRQELGRNTEAFF
TRBV7-3,CASSLNQETQYF
TRBV5-5,CASSFDGRNTEAFF
TRBV20-1,CSARSGGMSEKLFF
TRBV5-6,CASSFTGGRQPQHF
TRBV20-1,CSARRGGYEQYF
TRBV7-2,CASSPAGGGNQPQHF
TRBV6-1,CASSPGTARSDTQYF
TRBV20-1,CSARSTSRLGTIYF
TRBV18,CASSNVGGRQTQYF
TRBV12-3/TRBV12-4,CASSLTGGLYEQYF
TRBV2,CASSDRSRTAEAFF
TRBV3-1,CASSQDRLAGRDTQYF
TRBV11-1,CASRTADGYTF
TRBV4-2,CASSPRTSGTRGGETQYF
TRBV6-2/TRBV6-3,CASSYPFAAGHNQPQHF
TRBV3-1,CASSQERGGVDTGELFF
TRBV9,CASSATGTAGGEQYF
TRBV28,CASSTRPYGYTF
TRBV20-1,CSAEMGGLAGGPRYNEQFF
TRBV18,CASSPPGTPNEQFF
TRBV6-4,CARDRVLESPTTDTQYF
TRBV3-1,CASSVPGLAGANEQYF
TRBV7-8,CASSPTRVSYNEQFF
TRBV29-1,CSVEVGRGTGELFF
TRBV27,CASSRDFYYEQYF
TRBV6-6,CASSYIRTGSGNTEAFF
TRBV27,CASSPPRGDPGANVLTF
TRBV29-1,CSVKGSANTGELFF
TRBV6-2/TRBV6-3,CASSRTVTNVQYF
TRBV27,CASSFADTQYF
TRBV12-3/TRBV12-4,CASSWDGSNQPQHF
TRBV24-1,CATSDQRQPTGELFF